The entry below gives a single TCR beta chain sequence along with its context. This sample was taken from a study of T cell changes during pregnancy in multiple sclerosis. Germline V lookup: CDR1 SGHRS, CDR2 YFSETQ. After removal of 2 bases from V and 4 bases from J, the junction contained 8 bases not matched to a gene. This CDR3 contains 16 residues. Profiled with immunoSEQ multiplex PCR; TCRdb holds only in-frame clones, not every one. This table has roughly 47,000 clones, 90% to 95% appearing once. Sequenced material: CD8+ T cells from peripheral blood mononuclear cells, taken before pregnancy. This chain joins TRBV5-1 and TRBJ2-2, with 7 bases identical to TRBD2. This sequence originates from a female donor with multiple sclerosis, enrolled in a pregnancy study. The CDR3 coding sequence is TGCGCCAGCAGCTTATTGGCGGGAGTGGTCACCGGGGAGCTGTTTTTT. The encoded protein is CASSLLAGVVTGELFF. Based on the CDR3 plus reference TRBV5-1 and TRBJ2-2, the full variable domain is KAGVTQTPRYLIKTRGQQVTLSCSPISGHRSVSWYQQTPGQGLQFLFEYFSETQRNKGNFPGRFSGRQFSNSRSEMNVSTLELGDSALYLCASSLLAGVVTGELFFGEGSRLTVL.